A single sample gave rise to the 24 T cell receptor beta chains below, sequenced in a study of T cells in Graves' hyperthyroidism and ophthalmopathy. Amplified regions were TCR beta CDR3 sequences from RNA transcripts. HTBI primers were used for first-round RT-PCR of the TCR CDR3. TCRdb recomputed calls from the multiplex PCR reads with MiXCR, one row per CDR3 protein. The table lists 660,000 or so distinct CDR3 sequences, less than 25% of them singletons, with under 35% in the top ten. Input material: blood. These receptor sequences come from a man aged 25-40 years with Graves' ophthalmopathy.

V gene TRBV20-1 combines with J gene TRBJ2-7, with TRBD1 matching 8 bases. Germline V lookup: CDR1 DFQATT, CDR2 SNEGSKA (reference sequence). The CDR3 totals 14 residues. Trimming removed 5 bases from V and 0 bases from J; junction bases left unmatched: 6. CDR3 sequence reads: CSAPRTGRSYEQYF. CDR3 DNA sequence: TGCAGTGCTCCTCGGACAGGGCGCTCCTACGAGCAGTACTTC.

A note on this clonotype: A clone one base away is much larger, so this may be a read error. V and J are TRBV10-3 and TRBJ2-3; D not certain. The CDR3 has 12 amino acids. Trimming removed 2 bases from V and 2 bases from J, with 2 bases in between. CDR1 and CDR2 from the germline V gene are ENHRY and SYGVKD. The CDR3 spells CAISENTDTQYF. The CDR3 coding sequence is TGTGCCATCAGTGAGAACACAGATACGCAGTATTTT.

Many counts were recorded for this clonotype. The chain joins TRBV28 to TRBJ1-4; D may be TRBD1 (6 bases). Germline V lookup: CDR1 MDHEN, CDR2 SYDVKM. V was shortened by 3 bases and J by 3 bases, with 11 bases between the two germline ends. The CDR3 runs 15 residues. DNA for the CDR3: TGTGCCAGCAGTTTCGCGGGGGGGCCTAATGAAAAACTGTTTTTT. Translation: CASSFAGGPNEKLFF.

CDR3 bases: TGCGCCAGCAGTGGCAGGGGGACAGGGGTGCCCACTGAAGCTTTCTTT. Its translation: CASSGRGTGVPTEAFF. J is TRBJ1-1 and V is TRBV10-2; 10 bases are a match to TRBD1. The CDR3 contains 16 residues. V shed 4 bases, J shed 4 bases, and the junction held 9 bases outside the gene matches. The germline gives CDR1 WSHSY, CDR2 SAAADI.

This clonotype occurred a few times. The chain uses TRBV4-2 and TRBJ2-1; no clear D. The CDR3 is 12 residues long. V was clipped by 0 bases and J by 9 bases, with 6 bases between them. Germline V CDR1 and CDR2: LGHNA, YNFKEQ. The CDR3: CASSQEMGEQFF. The CDR3 coding sequence is TGTGCCAGCAGCCAAGAGATGGGTGAGCAGTTCTTC.

This clonotype was recorded many times. The chain joins TRBV27 to TRBJ2-3; D is possibly TRBD2 (5 bases). The germline V gene has CDR1 MNHEY and CDR2 SMNVEV (reference sequence). Deletions cut 0 bases from V and 6 bases from J, with 16 bases between. This CDR3 has 16 residues. DNA for the CDR3: TGTGCCAGCAGTTTATCTTCGGGGAAGACCACGGATACGCAGTATTTT. This codes for CASSLSSGKTTDTQYF.

The chain is built from TRBV7-2 and TRBJ2-2; D gene unclear. This CDR3 has 13 residues. The V end lost 8 bases, the J end lost 6 bases, and 13 bases lay between the germline ends. CDR1 and CDR2 from the germline V gene are SGHTA and FQGNSA. The CDR3 coding sequence is TGTGCCAGCCCGCTTGTAGCATCCGGGGAGCTGTTTTTT. Encoded protein: CASPLVASGELFF. Combining the CDR3 with reference TRBV7-2 and TRBJ2-2 gives the whole variable domain GAGVSQSPSNKVTEKGKDVELRCDPISGHTALYWYRQSLGQGLEFLIYFQGNSAPDKSGLPSDRFSAERTGGSVSTLTIQRTQQEDSAVYLCASPLVASGELFFGEGSRLTVL.

Only a few counts were recorded for this clonotype. The V gene is TRBV6-1, the J gene TRBJ2-6; D not resolved. Trimming cost V 4 bases and J 1 base, with 5 bases left between them. Looked up from germline, CDR1 is MNHNS and CDR2 is SASEGT. CDR3 length: 14 amino acids. The CDR3 coding sequence is TGTGCCAGCAGTGCCCTTTCTGGGGCCAACGTCCTGACTTTC. It specifies CASSALSGANVLTF.

With respect to this clonotype: The junction does not match germline at one end; this may be a read error. The chain employs TRBV5-1 and TRBJ1-1; D gene uncertain. In germline, CDR1 is SGHRS, CDR2 YFSETQ. The CDR3 contains 15 residues. In DNA form, the CDR3 reads TGTGCCGTCACCCAAGAGGGCGGTTTGAACACTGAAGCTTTCTTT. Translating it yields CAVTQEGGLNTEAFF.

The chain is built from TRBV19 and TRBJ2-7, with TRBD1 matching over 9 bases. CDR3 length: 17 residues. In germline, CDR1 is LNHDA, CDR2 SQIVND (reference sequence). V trimming: 0 bases; J trimming: 4 bases; junction bases outside the gene matches: 10. In nucleotides, the CDR3 is TGTGCCAGTAGTATAGATTTTTCAGGGACAGGGCGATACGAGCAGTACTTC. Its translation: CASSIDFSGTGRYEQYF. The whole variable domain, filled in from reference TRBV19 and TRBJ2-7, reads DGGITQSPKYLFRKEGQNVTLSCEQNLNHDAMYWYRQDPGQGLRLIYYSQIVNDFQKGDIAEGYSVSREKKESFPLTVTSAQKNPTAFYLCASSIDFSGTGRYEQYFGPGTRLTVT.

This clonotype was counted only a few times. The chain combines TRBV13 with TRBJ2-3; 9 bases fit TRBD2. Germline V gives CDR1 PRHDT, CDR2 FYEKMQ (reference sequence). The CDR3 is 15 residues long. V was clipped by 3 bases and J by 4 bases; unmatched bases: 5. This CDR3 is CASSFSGSPPDTQYF. CDR3 DNA sequence: TGTGCCAGCAGCTTTAGCGGGAGCCCCCCAGATACGCAGTATTTT.

In its sample, this clonotype was seen a few times. The chain recombines TRBV11-2 with TRBJ2-5; TRBD2 aligns across 11 bases. In germline, CDR1 is SGHAT, CDR2 FQNNGV. V dropped 6 bases and J dropped 1; count of bases not matched to a gene: 7. This CDR3 is built from 16 residues. The CDR3 coding sequence is TGTGCCAGCAGGCGAGCTAGCGGGAGGTCCCAAGAGACCCAGTACTTC. Encoded protein: CASRRASGRSQETQYF.

This clonotype was recorded many times. The V gene is TRBV7-8, the J gene TRBJ1-2; D gene ambiguous. The CDR3 runs 13 residues. Germline V lookup: CDR1 SGHVS, CDR2 FQNEAQ. Trimming removed 3 bases from V and 3 bases from J, with 8 bases in between. Here the CDR3 DNA reads TGTGCCAGCAGCTTCGACCGGTACTATGGCTACACCTTC. Encoded protein: CASSFDRYYGYTF.

This clonotype was counted at least ten times. The chain has TRBV24-1 and TRBJ2-1; D may correspond to TRBD1 or TRBD2 (5 bases each). Germline V CDR1 and CDR2: KGHDR, SFDVKD. CDR3 size: 16 residues. Deletions cut 4 bases from V and 6 bases from J, with 18 bases between. This CDR3 reads CATSDSGTVDSNEQFF. DNA of the CDR3: TGTGCCACCAGTGACTCCGGGACGGTCGACAGCAATGAGCAGTTCTTC.

This clonotype was observed a handful of times. The rearrangement uses TRBV5-1 and TRBJ2-1; TRBD1 is a possible D gene (7 bases). The CDR3 is 15 amino acids. Trimming left V 3 bases short and J 6 bases short, with 16 bases between. Germline CDR1 and CDR2: SGHRS and YFSETQ. CDR3 coding DNA: TGCGCCAGCAGCTCGCTCGCGGGACAGTTCAATGAGCAGTTCTTC. Its translation is CASSSLAGQFNEQFF.

The chain is built from TRBV13 and TRBJ1-1; no firm D call. V lost 2 bases and J lost 3, with 13 bases in between. Per germline, CDR1 PRHDT and CDR2 FYEKMQ (reference sequence). This CDR3 has 15 residues. The CDR3 region has the DNA TGTGCCAGCAGCTTAACTCTAGAGGACGACACTGAAGCTTTCTTT. Translated, it gives CASSLTLEDDTEAFF.

V usage is TRBV28 and J usage is TRBJ2-7, with TRBD1 identical over 12 bases. J gave up 5 bases and V 6 bases, and 8 bases lay outside the gene matches. CDR1 MDHEN and CDR2 SYDVKM come from the germline V gene. The CDR3 covers 15 residues. CDR3 DNA sequence: TGTGCCAGCAGCTCCCCGGGACAGGGGGCGAACGAGCAGTACTTC. It is translated as CASSSPGQGANEQYF.

In this sample, this clonotype turned up a few times. This rearrangement joins TRBV6-1 to TRBJ2-3; 7 bases match TRBD1. This CDR3 contains 15 residues. Germline assignment: CDR1 MNHNS and CDR2 SASEGT. V gave up 6 bases and J gave up 0 bases; unmatched junction bases: 6. CDR3 loop: CASSRQGLSTDTQYF. CDR3 sequence (DNA): TGTGCCAGCAGCCGACAGGGCCTAAGCACAGATACGCAGTATTTT.

This clonotype has just a few counts. The J gene is TRBJ1-5, the V gene TRBV6-1, with 8 bases matching TRBD1. Germline lookup yields CDR1 MNHNS and CDR2 SASEGT. The CDR3 runs 16 residues. J lost 3 bases, V lost 5 bases, and 9 bases had no gene match. For the CDR3, the DNA is TGTGCCAGCAGTCTCAGGGGGCCCCAGATCAATCAGCCCCAGCATTTT. Its translation is CASSLRGPQINQPQHF.

This clonotype was seen only a few times. The chain carries TRBV29-1 and TRBJ2-3; unclear D gene. In germline, CDR1 is SQVTM, CDR2 ANQGSEA. Trimming stripped 6 bases from V and 1 base from J, with 17 bases between. The CDR3 is made up of 15 amino acids. CDR3 sequence: CSVAADGFGTDTQYF. CDR3 sequence (DNA): TGCAGCGTCGCCGCCGACGGGTTCGGCACAGATACGCAGTATTTT.

This clonotype appeared many times. V gene TRBV20-1 combines with J gene TRBJ2-1, with D possibly being TRBD2 (6 bases). The germline V gene encodes CDR1 DFQATT and CDR2 SNEGSKA (reference sequence). This CDR3 spans 15 amino acids. The V end lost 1 base, the J end lost 0 bases, and 10 bases lay between the germline ends. CDR3 region: CSARGRENSYNEQFF. CDR3 sequence (DNA): TGCAGTGCTAGAGGACGGGAGAACTCCTACAATGAGCAGTTCTTC.

The rearrangement uses TRBV4-1 and TRBJ2-5, with 7 bases identical to TRBD1. Germline lookup yields CDR1 MGHRA and CDR2 YSYEKL. This CDR3 is built from 16 residues. J gave up 5 bases and V 3 bases, and 12 bases lay outside the gene matches. The CDR3 region is CASSQGTATRGETQYF. CDR3 coding DNA: TGCGCCAGCAGCCAGGGGACAGCCACAAGGGGGGAGACCCAGTACTTC.

The chain couples TRBV7-9 to TRBJ2-1; 8 nucleotides line up with TRBD2. The CDR3 sequence is 17 residues long. Trimming took 1 base from V and 8 from J; bases not matched to a gene: 13. Germline CDR1 SEHNR, CDR2 FQNEAQ (reference sequence). The CDR3 protein is CASSLGTGTRWAHEQFF. CDR3 nucleotide sequence: TGTGCCAGCAGCTTAGGAACAGGGACTAGATGGGCCCATGAGCAGTTCTTC. The full variable domain, with the rest looked up from reference TRBV7-9 and TRBJ2-1, is DTGVSQNPRHKITKRGQNVTFRCDPISEHNRLYWYRQTLGQGPEFLTYFQNEAQLEKSRLLSDRFSAERPKGSFSTLEIQRTEQGDSAMYLCASSLGTGTRWAHEQFFGPGTRLTVL.

The chain joins TRBV11-2 to TRBJ2-7; perhaps D is TRBD1 or TRBD2 (6 bases each). V gave up 5 bases and J gave up 3 bases, with 14 bases separating them. CDR3 length: 14 amino acids. The V gene's germline CDR1 is SGHAT and CDR2 FQNNGV. CDR3 nucleotide sequence: TGTGCCAGCAGCGGGGTAGGGGGGTACTACGAGCAGTACTTC. It yields the protein CASSGVGGYYEQYF.